Listed below are T cell receptor beta chains from one sample, sequenced in a study of blood T cell repertoires in COVID-19. Repertoires were generated with immunoSEQ multiplex PCR, while TCRdb's copy carries only in-frame clones and drops some. The sample consists of some 50,000 clones, around 80% of them appearing once. Sequencing input: peripheral blood. These receptor sequences come from a woman aged 80 or older with acute or convalescent COVID-19. Each CDR3 is given with its conserved first and last residue. Fields, in order: CDR3 DNA, CDR3 protein, V gene, D gene, clone size, J gene. A D gene is named only where the DNA matches it firmly. Size tells how often a clone was seen (once, few, many) or the class of an expanded clone, and some rows leave it out.

TGTGCCAGTAGTATAGACCCTAATCAGCCCCAGCATTTT	CASSIDPNQPQHF	TRBV19	.	.	TRBJ1-5
TGTGCCAGCCGGGGACATTTGAACACTGAAGCTTTCTTT	CASRGHLNTEAFF	TRBV28	.	once	TRBJ1-1
TGTGCCAGCAGCTTAGGGAGCACTGAAGCTTTCTTT	CASSLGSTEAFF	TRBV7-9	.	.	TRBJ1-1
TGTGCCAGCAGTGAAGGGGGACAGCCCACAGATACGCAGTATTTT	CASSEGGQPTDTQYF	TRBV2	TRBD1	.	TRBJ2-3
TGTGCCAGCAGCACCGGGGGGGGTAATCCCTTGGGTCAGCCCCAGCATTTT	CASSTGGGNPLGQPQHF	TRBV7-9	.	.	TRBJ1-5
TGTGCCAGTAGTAGCACCAGGGGCTCCACTGAAGCTTTCTTT	CASSSTRGSTEAFF	TRBV19	.	.	TRBJ1-1
TGTGCCAGCAGCCGGGACACCGGCTACGAGCAGTACTTC	CASSRDTGYEQYF	TRBV7-9	.	.	TRBJ2-7
TGTGCCAGCAGTGAAGCGCGGCGTGATGGCTACACCTTC	CASSEARRDGYTF	TRBV2	.	.	TRBJ1-2
TGTGCCAGCAGTTGGGCTAGCGGGACAATAACCTACAATGAGCAGTTCTTC	CASSWASGTITYNEQFF	TRBV27	TRBD2	once	TRBJ2-1
TGTGCCAGCAGCTTAGATCCGGGAGGTTATTTATACACCTTC	CASSLDPGGYLYTF	TRBV11-2	.	.	TRBJ1-2
TGTGCCACCAGTGATTTATCGGGAAGGGAGTTGGGAGGCTACACCTTC	CATSDLSGRELGGYTF	TRBV24-1	.	.	TRBJ1-2
TGTGCCAGCAGTTTATTTGCGGGGGGCGCGAACACCGGGGAGCTGTTTTTT	CASSLFAGGANTGELFF	TRBV27	TRBD2	.	TRBJ2-2
TGTGCCAGCAGCGTATCCATTAGGAGGAAAGAGGCCGGGGAGCTGTTTTTT	CASSVSIRRKEAGELFF	TRBV7-9	.	few	TRBJ2-2
TGTGCCAGCAGCCCCCGTGAGGACAGGGTTGACAATGAGCAGTTCTTC	CASSPREDRVDNEQFF	TRBV11-2	TRBD1	few	TRBJ2-1
TGCAGTGCTAGTAGTGGCGGGGGGTCTGGCTACACCTTC	CSASSGGGSGYTF	TRBV20-1	.	.	TRBJ1-2
TGTGCCAGCAGTTTATTGGTACGGGGGACCTACAATGAGCAGTTCTTC	CASSLLVRGTYNEQFF	TRBV27	.	.	TRBJ2-1
TGCAGCGTTGAAATGAGGGCGGGCTATGGCTACACCTTC	CSVEMRAGYGYTF	TRBV29-1	.	.	TRBJ1-2
TGTGCCAGCACCCTGGTTGGGAGTAGCAATCAGCCCCAGCATTTT	CASTLVGSSNQPQHF	TRBV28	.	few	TRBJ1-5
TGTGCCAGCAGCGACAACACGGGAGCGGAGACCCAGTACTTC	CASSDNTGAETQYF	TRBV3-1/TRBV3-2	.	.	TRBJ2-5
TGTGCCAGCAGCGGAGGACAGGGATGGGGCACTGAAGCTTTCTTT	CASSGGQGWGTEAFF	TRBV9	TRBD1	.	TRBJ1-1
TGTGCCAGCAGCCCAACCGCCCCGGGAGAGCAGTTCTTC	CASSPTAPGEQFF	TRBV7-6	.	.	TRBJ2-1
TGCGCCAGCAGCTGGGGAGGGGGAAACACCGGGGAGCTGTTTTTT	CASSWGGGNTGELFF	TRBV5-1	.	.	TRBJ2-2
TGCAGTGCTCTTCGCACAGATACGCAGTATTTT	CSALRTDTQYF	TRBV20-1	.	.	TRBJ2-3
TGTGCCAGCAGCCGTTCTTTCGGACAGGGGGCCCATCAGCCCCAGCATTTT	CASSRSFGQGAHQPQHF	TRBV3-1/TRBV3-2	TRBD1	few	TRBJ1-5
TGTGCCAGCAGCCTCAGGGTTTGGGAAGGCTACACCTTC	CASSLRVWEGYTF	TRBV2	.	.	TRBJ1-2
TGTGCCAGCAGTTCTAGACGACAGGGGGGGTCCTACGAGCAGTACTTC	CASSSRRQGGSYEQYF	TRBV27	TRBD1	.	TRBJ2-7
TGCGCCAGCAGCTTGGAACAGAACACTGAAGCTTTCTTT	CASSLEQNTEAFF	TRBV5-1	.	.	TRBJ1-1
TGTGCCAGCAGGGCCGCTGGCGGGGGGGAAAAACTGTTTTTT	CASRAAGGGEKLFF	TRBV27	.	.	TRBJ1-4
TGCAGTGCTAGTGTAACGGGAGGGCCTATAGATACGCAGTATTTT	CSASVTGGPIDTQYF	TRBV20-1	TRBD2	.	TRBJ2-3
TGTGCCAGCAGCTTTTCGTATGGCTACACCTTC	CASSFSYGYTF	TRBV5-4	.	.	TRBJ1-2
TGTGCCAGCAGCTTAACTTCTAGCGGGAGCTCCAATGAGCAGTTCTTC	CASSLTSSGSSNEQFF	TRBV7-3	TRBD2	.	TRBJ2-1
TGTGCCAGCAGCTTAGGGACTAGCGGGAAACCCTACGAGCAGTACTTC	CASSLGTSGKPYEQYF	TRBV7-8	TRBD2	.	TRBJ2-7